Sequencing of this T cell receptor (beta chain) was carried out in a study of long-term antiretroviral therapy in people with HIV. Findings of the study overall: Repertoire dominance by clones expanded before ART was seen at all time points. For ART adherence, viral resistance and therapy changes, no data were available. Subsequent to ART, diversity was augmented yet persisted below that of transplant donor controls.

Specimens retained about 1-10 million cryopreserved PBMC preceding DNA extraction. CDR1 and CDR2 (germline): MGHRA, YSYEKL. The CDR3 runs 17 residues. With V trimmed by 0 bases and J by 3 bases, 8 bases remained unmatched. In the case of this clone: Its antigen is still unknown.

Survey-level resolution applied to immunoSEQ assay v3.0. This table comes from immunoSEQ multiplex PCR, and its TCRdb copy is limited to in-frame clones, with some not included. The sample has over 25,000 clones; approximately 90% are singletons. The sample was unsorted PBMCs, taken 1.1 years after starting antiretroviral therapy. This TCR derives from a man between 18 and 35 years old with HIV. This chain uses TRBV4-1 with TRBJ2-3, with TRBD2 identical over 8 bases. CDR3 in DNA: TGCGCCAGCAGCCAAGAGGTGCAGCGGGGGCCTACAGATACGCAGTATTTT. Its translation is CASSQEVQRGPTDTQYF.